The present entry profiles one T cell receptor (beta chain) with its context. The target antigen is unknown. The sample has other DNA sequences that encode this CDR3 too. These data originate in a study of shared clonotypes between healthy human individuals. Some clones are missing from TCRdb's copy, which holds only in-frame ones; the method was immunoSEQ multiplex PCR. The sample records 2 million to 3 million clones, over 85% being singletons. Trimming took 6 bases from V and 4 from J, leaving 3 bases between them. The length of the CDR3 is 10 residues. Germline-derived CDR1 and CDR2 are SNHLY and FYNNEI. Study-wide results and caveats: Large depth notwithstanding, sorted-subset sequencing proved incomplete by rarefaction.

The source material was naive CD4+ T cells from PBMCs. Subset noted: CD45RA+ positively selected. The chain joins TRBV2 to TRBJ2-5; D is uncertain. This TCR derives from a man aged 18 to 29 in good health. Some clones in this sample may be carry-over from other donors' samples. The CDR3 loop reads CASRGETQYF. As DNA, the CDR3 is TGTGCCAGCAGAGGAGAGACCCAGTACTTC.